This TCR beta chain originates from a study of blood T cells in healthy people across ages. Study results and caveats: There were more naive CD4+ cells and higher diversity in long-lived donors than in aged donors. Bulk PBMC profiling left naive and antigen-experienced comparisons inconclusive.

Germline CDR1 reads MNHNS; CDR2 reads SASEGT. V dropped 3 bases and J dropped 5; count of bases not matched to a gene: 4. The length of the CDR3 is 14 residues. Worth noting for this clonotype: The target antigen is unknown.

The extraction recovered at least 5.5 micrograms of total RNA per sample. It was with a sample-barcoded 5' primer and a J-beta primer mix that a second PCR of about 7 to 12 cycles was run. TCRdb re-called the 5' RACE reads with MiXCR, one entry per CDR3 protein. The sample includes approximately 770,000 distinct CDR3 sequences, about three fifths of them seen just once. Sequencing was done on a sample of blood. The chain employs TRBV6-1 and TRBJ1-5, with 7 positions matching TRBD1. This receptor was identified in a man between 25 and 39 years old in good health. In nucleotides, the CDR3 is TGTGCCAGCAGTGACCGGGACAGAGATCAGCCCCAGCATTTT. Its protein is CASSDRDRDQPQHF.